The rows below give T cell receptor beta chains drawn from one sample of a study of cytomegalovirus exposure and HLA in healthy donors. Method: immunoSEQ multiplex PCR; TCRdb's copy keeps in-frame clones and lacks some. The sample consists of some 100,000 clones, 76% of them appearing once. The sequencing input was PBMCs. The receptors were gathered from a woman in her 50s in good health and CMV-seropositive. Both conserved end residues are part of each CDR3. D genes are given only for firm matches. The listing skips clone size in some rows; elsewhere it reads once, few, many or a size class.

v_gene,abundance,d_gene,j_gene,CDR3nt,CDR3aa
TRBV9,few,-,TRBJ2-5,TGTGCCAGCAGCGTAGGGACAGTTAAAGAGACCCAGTACTTC,CASSVGTVKETQYF
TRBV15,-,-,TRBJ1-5,TGTGCCACCAGCAGATATGGGGCGAGCAATCAGCCCCAGCATTTT,CATSRYGASNQPQHF
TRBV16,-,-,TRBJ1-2,TGTGCCAGCAGCCAAGATCGCTCAGCGGGTATGGGCTACACCTTC,CASSQDRSAGMGYTF
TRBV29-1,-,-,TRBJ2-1,TGCAGCGTTGAACTTACTAATGAGCAGTTCTTC,CSVELTNEQFF
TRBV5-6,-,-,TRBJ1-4,TGTGCCAGCAGCTTGGGGGCTTCGAATGAAAAACTGTTTTTT,CASSLGASNEKLFF
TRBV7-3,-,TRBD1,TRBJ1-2,TGTGCCAGCAGCTTCTCCGGGACAGGGTCGTCACAGACCTTC,CASSFSGTGSSQTF
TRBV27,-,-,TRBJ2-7,TGTGCCAGCAGTTCGGACAGCTACGAGCAGTACTTC,CASSSDSYEQYF
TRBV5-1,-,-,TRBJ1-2,TGCGCCAGCAGCCCGGCGGGGGACGGCTACACCTTC,CASSPAGDGYTF
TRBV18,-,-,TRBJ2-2,TGTGCCAGCTCACTTCAGGGGTCCGGGGAGCTGTTTTTT,CASSLQGSGELFF
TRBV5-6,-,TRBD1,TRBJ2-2,TGTGCCAGCACCCTATTTCAACGGACAGGGGGCAGGGGGGAGCTGTTTTTT,CASTLFQRTGGRGELFF
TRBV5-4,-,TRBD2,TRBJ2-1,TGTGCCAGCAGACGGTCGGGACTAGCGGACCACTACAATGAGCAGTTCTTC,CASRRSGLADHYNEQFF
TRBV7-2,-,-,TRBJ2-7,TGTGCCAGCAGCTTATCGTCCTACGAGCAGTACTTC,CASSLSSYEQYF
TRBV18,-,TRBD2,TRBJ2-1,TGTGCCAGCTCACCACCTGGGACTAGCGGTGTGCAGTTCTTC,CASSPPGTSGVQFF
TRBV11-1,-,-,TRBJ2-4,TGTGCCAGCAGTTCAGGGACTTTCATGGTCCCCAAAAACATTCAGTACTTC,CASSSGTFMVPKNIQYF
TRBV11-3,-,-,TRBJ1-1,TGTGCCAGCAGCTGGGGACAGAACACTGAAGCTTTCTTT,CASSWGQNTEAFF
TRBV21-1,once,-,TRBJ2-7,TGTGCCAGCAGCAAGTGTAAAGCGGAGATCTACGAGCAGTACTTC,CASSKCKAEIYEQYF
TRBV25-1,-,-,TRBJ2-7,TGTGCCAGCAGTGATAGGGGTTTCCCCTACGAGCAGTACTTC,CASSDRGFPYEQYF
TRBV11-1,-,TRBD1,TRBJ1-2,TGTGCCAGCAGCTCCGACAGGGATTCGAACACCTTC,CASSSDRDSNTF
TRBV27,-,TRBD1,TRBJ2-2,TGTGCCAGCAACGGACAGGGGGCAATCACCGGGGAGCTGTTTTTT,CASNGQGAITGELFF
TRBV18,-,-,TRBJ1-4,TGTGCCAGCTCACGCCGACACAATGTGGCTCAAACGAATGAAAAACTGTTTTTT,CASSRRHNVAQTNEKLFF
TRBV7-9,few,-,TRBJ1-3,TGTGCCAGCAGCCTTAAAGATCGGGACACCCGGGGAAACACCATATATTTT,CASSLKDRDTRGNTIYF
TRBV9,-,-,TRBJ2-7,TGTGCCAGCAGCGCCACTACACAGGGGGGGACCTACGAGCAGTACTTC,CASSATTQGGTYEQYF
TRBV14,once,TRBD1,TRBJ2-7,TGTGCCAGCAGCCAGGCCCGACAGGGGGCTAGCTCCTACGAGCAGTACTTC,CASSQARQGASSYEQYF